This section outlines one T cell receptor beta chain sequence together with its context. Within the sample, other DNA sequences also encode this same CDR3. The table came from immunoSEQ multiplex PCR; TCRdb's copy has only in-frame clones and leaves some out. The data show about 180,000 clones, more than 75% seen once. The data originate from a study of blood T cell repertoires in COVID-19. After removal of 6 bases from V and 2 bases from J, the junction contained 0 bases not matched to a gene. Germline assignment: CDR1 LNHDA and CDR2 SQIVND (reference sequence). The CDR3 has 14 residues. Participants in the exposed group had met a COVID-19 case in the 2 weeks before joining the study.

V is TRBV19 and J is TRBJ2-1; 11 bases match TRBD2. The TCR was taken from a man between 60 and 75 years old who had been exposed to COVID-19. The sample was PBMCs or T cells enriched from blood (not recorded which). The DNA of the CDR3 is TGTGCCAGTAGGACTAGCGGGACCTACAATGAGCAGTTCTTC. It yields the protein CASRTSGTYNEQFF.